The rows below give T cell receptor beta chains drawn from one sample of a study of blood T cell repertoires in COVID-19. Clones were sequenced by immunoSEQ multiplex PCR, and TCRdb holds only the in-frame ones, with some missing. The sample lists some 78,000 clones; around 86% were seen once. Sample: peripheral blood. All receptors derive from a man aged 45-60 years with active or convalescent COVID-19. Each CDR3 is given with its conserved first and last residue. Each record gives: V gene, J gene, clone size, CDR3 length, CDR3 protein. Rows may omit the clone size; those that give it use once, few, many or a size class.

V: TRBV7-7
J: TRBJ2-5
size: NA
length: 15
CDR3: CASSPSGVGSETQYF

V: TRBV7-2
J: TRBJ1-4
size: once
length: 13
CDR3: CASSFAGDEKLFF

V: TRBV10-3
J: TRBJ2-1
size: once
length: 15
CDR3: CAIRIAGESYNEQFF

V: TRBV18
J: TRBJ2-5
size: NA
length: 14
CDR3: CASSPATVQETQYF

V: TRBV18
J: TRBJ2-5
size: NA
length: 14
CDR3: CASSPTEASGTQYF

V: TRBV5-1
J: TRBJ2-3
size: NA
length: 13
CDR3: CASRAGATDTQYF

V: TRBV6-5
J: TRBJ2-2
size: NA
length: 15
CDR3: CASSYSSLNTGELFF

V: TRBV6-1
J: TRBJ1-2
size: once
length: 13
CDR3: CASSDNRGYGYTF

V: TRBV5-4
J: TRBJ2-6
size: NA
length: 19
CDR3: CASSLGQGIALRGANVLTF

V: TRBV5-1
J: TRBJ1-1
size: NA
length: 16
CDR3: CASSLGQGLMNTEAFF

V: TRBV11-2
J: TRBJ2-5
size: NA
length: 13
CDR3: CASSYGLQETQYF

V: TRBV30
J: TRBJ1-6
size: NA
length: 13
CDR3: CAWSVLGGSPLHF

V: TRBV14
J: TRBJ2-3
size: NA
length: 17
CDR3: CASSPGRTDPRTDTQYF

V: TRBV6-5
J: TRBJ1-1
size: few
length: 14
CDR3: CASSRTGGNTEAFF

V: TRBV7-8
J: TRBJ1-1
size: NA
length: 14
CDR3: CASSMGQGETEAFF

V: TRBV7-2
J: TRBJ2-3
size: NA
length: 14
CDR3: CASSLRLASDTQYF

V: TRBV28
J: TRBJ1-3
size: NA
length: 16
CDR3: CASSADRGQIGNTIYF

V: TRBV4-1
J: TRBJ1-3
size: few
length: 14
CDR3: CASSPWTAGNTIYF

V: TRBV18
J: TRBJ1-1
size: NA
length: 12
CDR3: CASSPPQNEAFF

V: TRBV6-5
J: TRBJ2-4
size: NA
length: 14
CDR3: CASSTRDTLNIQYF

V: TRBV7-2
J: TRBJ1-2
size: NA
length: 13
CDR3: CASSSQGDYGYTF

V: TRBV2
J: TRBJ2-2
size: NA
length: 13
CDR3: CASSGAGTGELFF

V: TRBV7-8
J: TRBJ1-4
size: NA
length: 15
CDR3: CASSKLTGDWEKLFF

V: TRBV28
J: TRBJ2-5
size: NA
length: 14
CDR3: CASSFPQGAETQYF

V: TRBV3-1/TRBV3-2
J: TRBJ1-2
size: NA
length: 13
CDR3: CASNTGNDYGYTF

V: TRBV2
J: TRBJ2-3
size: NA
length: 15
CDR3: CASRLDSGGPDTQYF

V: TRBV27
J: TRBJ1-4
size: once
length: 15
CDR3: CASSFLTGVAEKLFF

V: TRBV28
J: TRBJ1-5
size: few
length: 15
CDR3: CASSLLGRGNQPQHF

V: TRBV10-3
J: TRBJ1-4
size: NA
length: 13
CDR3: CAISKQQNEKLFF

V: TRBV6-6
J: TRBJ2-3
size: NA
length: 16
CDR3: CASVGLAGPSTDTQYF

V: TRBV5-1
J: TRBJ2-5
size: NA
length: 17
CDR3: CASSKNSGGVPQETQYF

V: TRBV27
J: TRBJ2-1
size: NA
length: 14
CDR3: CASSLYGSHNEQFF

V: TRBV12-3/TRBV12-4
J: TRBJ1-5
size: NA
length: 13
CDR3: CASSQSNNQPQHF

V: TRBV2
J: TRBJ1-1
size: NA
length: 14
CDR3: CASRGNQGLGEAFF

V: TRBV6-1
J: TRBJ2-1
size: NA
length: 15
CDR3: CASSAGTGGVREQFF

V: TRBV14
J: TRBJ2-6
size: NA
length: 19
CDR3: CASSPPLVGVSSGANVLTF

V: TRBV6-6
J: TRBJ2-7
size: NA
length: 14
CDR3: CASRPSGGSYEQYF

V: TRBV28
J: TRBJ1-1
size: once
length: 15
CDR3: CASSIPGTVNTEAFF

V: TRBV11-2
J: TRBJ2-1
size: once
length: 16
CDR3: CASSAQLAGARDEQFF

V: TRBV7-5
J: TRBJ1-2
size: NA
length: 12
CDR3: CVRSFRVYGYTF

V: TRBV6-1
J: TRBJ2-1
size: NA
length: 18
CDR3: CASSEPMLVGGADNEQFF

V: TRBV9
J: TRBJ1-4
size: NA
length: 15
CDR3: CASSPQPGTNEKLFF

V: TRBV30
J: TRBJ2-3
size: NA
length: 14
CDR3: CAWSRRLVQDTQYF

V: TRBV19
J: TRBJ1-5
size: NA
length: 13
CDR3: CASTQGARQPQHF

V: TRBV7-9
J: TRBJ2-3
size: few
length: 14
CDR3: CASSFSHYTDTQYF

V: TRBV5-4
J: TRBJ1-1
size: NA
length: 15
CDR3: CASSLSGTGNTEAFF

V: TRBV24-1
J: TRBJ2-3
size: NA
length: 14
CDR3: CATSSRERTDTQYF

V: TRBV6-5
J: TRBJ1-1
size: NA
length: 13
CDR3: CASSRDRGPEAFF

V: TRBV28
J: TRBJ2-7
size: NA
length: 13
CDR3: CASSMGTDYEQYF

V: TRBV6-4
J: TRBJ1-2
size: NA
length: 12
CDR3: CASSKDRVGYTF